The rows below give T cell receptor beta chains drawn from one sample of a study of Graves' ophthalmopathy and Graves' hyperthyroidism. One entry per CDR3 protein results from TCRdb running MiXCR on the multiplex PCR reads. Seen here are about 500,000 distinct CDR3 sequences, roughly 39% observed once, and the top ten hold about 4%. Sequenced material: peripheral blood or thyroid tissue (not recorded which). The receptors originated from an adult man with Graves' hyperthyroidism. Both conserved end residues are part of each CDR3. A D gene is named only where the DNA matches it firmly. Clone size is stated in some rows and not others, as once, few, many or a class when expanded.

V	size	D	length	J	DNA	CDR3
TRBV3-1	many	.	14	TRBJ1-4	TGTGCCAGCAGCCAAGAGTTGGCCAACGAAAAACTGTTTTTT	CASSQELANEKLFF
TRBV11-3	many	.	15	TRBJ1-4	TGTGCCAGCAGCGATAGGGGAGAGGCTAATGAAAAACTGTTTTTT	CASSDRGEANEKLFF
TRBV4-3	few	TRBD1	15	TRBJ1-4	TGCGCCAGCAGCCAAAGTTCGACAGGGGACGAAAAACTGTTTTTT	CASSQSSTGDEKLFF
TRBV6-1	.	.	12	TRBJ1-2	TGTGCCAGCAGTGCCGTTGATTATGGCTACACCTTC	CASSAVDYGYTF
TRBV18	.	.	15	TRBJ2-5	TGTGCCAGCTCACCTGTCACGGGGGCAGCGGAGACCCAGTACTTC	CASSPVTGAAETQYF
TRBV2	.	.	14	TRBJ2-5	TGTGCCAGCGTTGAAGATGGCAGGGGAGAGACCCAGTACTTC	CASVEDGRGETQYF
TRBV6-5	many	.	15	TRBJ1-4	TGTGCCAGCAGTTCATTGGGAACACGGGCGGAAAAACTGTTTTTT	CASSSLGTRAEKLFF
TRBV19	.	TRBD2	15	TRBJ2-7	TGTGCCAGTAGTGGGTTAGCGGGGGGAACCGGGGAGCTGTACTTC	CASSGLAGGTGELYF
TRBV7-2	once	.	15	TRBJ1-3	TGTGCCAGCGGCCCAGGGGCCTACTCTGGAAACACCATATATTTT	CASGPGAYSGNTIYF
TRBV10-3	.	.	14	TRBJ2-7	TGTGCCAGCAGCCCCGGCACAGGGATGCACGAGCAGTACTTC	CASSPGTGMHEQYF
TRBV5-1	many	.	14	TRBJ1-1	TGCGCCAGCAGCCTCCAGGTCATGAACACTGAAGCTTTCTTT	CASSLQVMNTEAFF
TRBV29-1	.	.	11	TRBJ1-4	TGCAGTGGAGGGAGGGACGAAAAACTGTTTTTT	CSGGRDEKLFF
TRBV2	once	TRBD1	16	TRBJ1-1	TGTGCCAGCAGGGACAGGCTAAGGCTTTCGAACACTGAAGCTTTCTTT	CASRDRLRLSNTEAFF
TRBV7-3	many	TRBD1	14	TRBJ1-2	TGTGCCAGCAGCTCCCAACCCCAGGGGGGGCTTTCATTCTTC	CASSSQPQGGLSFF
TRBV5-4	few	TRBD1	16	TRBJ1-2	TGTGCCAGCAGCCCGGGACAGGGGGCGAGGAACTATGGCTACACCTTC	CASSPGQGARNYGYTF
TRBV6-5	many	.	14	TRBJ1-1	TGTGCCAGCAGTTTCGGTGGGGTGAACACTGAAGCTTTCTTT	CASSFGGVNTEAFF
TRBV5-1	.	TRBD1	14	TRBJ1-2	TGCGCCAGCAGCTTAAAGACAGGGTCCTATGGCTACACCTTC	CASSLKTGSYGYTF
TRBV2	few	.	14	TRBJ2-2	TGTGCCAGCAGTGAGGGGACCAACACCGGGGAGCTGTTTTTT	CASSEGTNTGELFF
TRBV6-5	few	.	16	TRBJ2-5	TGTGCCAGCAGTCCGCCGGGGCGGGGAGCCCAAGAGACCCAGTACTTC	CASSPPGRGAQETQYF
TRBV7-2	.	TRBD2	14	TRBJ2-3	TGTGCCAGCAGCTTTAGCGGGGTGACAGATATGCAGTATTTT	CASSFSGVTDMQYF
TRBV10-1	.	.	13	TRBJ2-3	TGCGCCAGCAGTGCGAAATTCCCGGATACGCAGTATTTT	CASSAKFPDTQYF
TRBV28	few	TRBD1	18	TRBJ1-5	TGTGCCAGCAGCCTACAGGGGGCTGCGGTCTCTAGCAATCAGCCCCAGCATTTT	CASSLQGAAVSSNQPQHF
TRBV28	.	TRBD1	14	TRBJ2-7	TGTGCCAGCAGTTTTTGGGACAGCTCCTACGAGCAGTACTTC	CASSFWDSSYEQYF
TRBV19	many	.	14	TRBJ2-2	TGTGCCAGTAGAACAGGTCCGAACACCGGGGAGCTGTTTTTT	CASRTGPNTGELFF
TRBV12-3/TRBV12-4	.	TRBD1	14	TRBJ1-4	TGTGCCAGCCGCATGGGGGGACAGAATGAAAAACTGCTTTTT	CASRMGGQNEKLLF
TRBV30	.	TRBD1	15	TRBJ1-1	TGTGCCTGGAGTGTGGGACAGGGGTTTAACACTGAAGCTTTCTTT	CAWSVGQGFNTEAFF
TRBV7-8	.	.	14	TRBJ1-5	TGTGCCAGCAGCTTAGACAGGGATAGTCAGCCCCAGCATTTT	CASSLDRDSQPQHF
TRBV19	few	.	16	TRBJ1-6	TGTGCCAGTAGTCCCCTACAGGGCGCGGCTGGTTCACCCCTCCACTTT	CASSPLQGAAGSPLHF
TRBV29-1	.	.	12	TRBJ1-2	TGCAGCGTCCACTCACGGACGGGGGGCTACACCTTC	CSVHSRTGGYTF
TRBV12-3/TRBV12-4	many	TRBD1	15	TRBJ1-2	TGTGCCAGCAGCCCGAAGCCCGGACAGGGGCAGGGCTACACCTTC	CASSPKPGQGQGYTF
TRBV12-5	.	TRBD1	14	TRBJ2-7	TGTGCTAGTGGCCAACAAACAGGGGGCTACGAGCAGTACTTC	CASGQQTGGYEQYF
TRBV29-1	.	.	12	TRBJ2-7	TGCAGCGTTGGGCGACTTTACAATGAGCAGTACTTC	CSVGRLYNEQYF
TRBV2	few	TRBD1	15	TRBJ1-5	TGTGCCAGCAGTGAAGCGGGGGCAGGGGGTCAGCCCCAGCATTTT	CASSEAGAGGQPQHF
TRBV11-1	.	TRBD1	14	TRBJ1-2	TGTGCCAGCAGCTGGAGACAGGGGGCGTATGGCTACACCTTC	CASSWRQGAYGYTF
TRBV7-6	many	TRBD1	16	TRBJ2-5	TGTGCCAGCAGCTTAAGGGGGCTAGCCTTACAAGAGACCCAGTACTTC	CASSLRGLALQETQYF
TRBV24-1	.	TRBD1	13	TRBJ2-7	TGTGCCACCAGTGAGACAGGGTTCTACGAGCAGTACTTC	CATSETGFYEQYF
TRBV7-2	.	.	15	TRBJ1-2	TGTGCCAGCAGCTTAGAAAGGGGTATACACTATGGCTACACCTTC	CASSLERGIHYGYTF
TRBV19	once	.	16	TRBJ1-5	TGTGCCAGTAGTATAGTTCCGGGGCGCAGCAATCAGCCCCAGCATTTT	CASSIVPGRSNQPQHF